This T cell receptor (beta chain) was identified in a study of cytomegalovirus exposure and HLA in healthy donors. Per germline, CDR1 MGHRA and CDR2 YSYEKL. The CDR3 loop spans 14 amino acids. Of note for this clone: At one end the junction does not follow the germline gene, possibly because of a read error.

PCR involved 60 Vbeta and 13 Jbeta primers. TCRdb's table, derived via immunoSEQ multiplex PCR, lists solely in-frame clones and lacks some. This table has about 130,000 clones, around 84% appearing once. The sequencing input was PBMCs. The sequence came from a woman aged 18-29 years in good health and CMV-seropositive. The rearrangement joins TRBV4-1 to TRBJ2-3, with 8 bases aligning to TRBD1. CDR3 DNA: TGCGCCAGCAGCCAGGACAGGGCTGGAGATACGCAATATTTT. As protein: CASSQDRAGDTQYF.